This T cell receptor beta chain is drawn from a study of T-cell memory formation after mild COVID-19. This CDR3 region has 13 residues. The V gene's germline CDR1 is SQVTM and CDR2 ANQGSEA. With 2 bases removed from V and 0 bases from J, the gap between germline ends came to 7 bases. One entry per CDR3 protein results from TCRdb running MiXCR on the 5' RACE reads. The sample yields around 430,000 distinct CDR3 sequences, approximately 16% seen once. The sequence was collected from a young man who had mild COVID-19 (a few samples of this study predate the infection). Cell type and time point are not known. Input material: PBMCs or a T cell subset sorted from them (not recorded which). The chain joins TRBV29-1 to TRBJ2-5, with a tentative D call TRBD2 (5 bases). The CDR3 reads CSVERGNQETQYF. The CDR3 DNA reads as TGCAGCGTTGAACGAGGGAACCAAGAGACCCAGTACTTC.